This T cell receptor (beta chain) was obtained from a study of glioma-infiltrating T cells. Study-wide results and caveats: Tissue-blood divergence was below expectation in non-neoplastic patients, above in gliomas.

V gave up 1 base and J gave up 3 bases, with 13 bases separating them. Germline loops: CDR1 DFQATT, CDR2 SNEGSKA (reference sequence). The CDR3 contains 15 residues. In its sample, this clonotype is medium-sized. The antigen is unknown. TCR alpha and beta CDR3 regions were amplified from RNA using iRepertoire nested multiplex PCR. Each CDR3 protein is one row after TCRdb ran MiXCR on the multiplex PCR reads. In the table there are about 89,000 distinct CDR3 sequences, 23% of which are singletons. The sequenced sample was glioma tissue, nonneoplastic brain tissue, or PBMCs (not recorded which). The sequence came from a human donor with low-grade glioma or glioblastoma, undergoing nonglioma brain surgery, or in good health (not recorded which). This chain connects TRBV20-1 to TRBJ1-5, with a weak D call TRBD1 (6 bases). CDR3: CSARVLGQTNQPQHF. The CDR3 DNA sequence: TGCAGTGCTAGAGTATTGGGACAAACCAATCAGCCCCAGCATTTT.